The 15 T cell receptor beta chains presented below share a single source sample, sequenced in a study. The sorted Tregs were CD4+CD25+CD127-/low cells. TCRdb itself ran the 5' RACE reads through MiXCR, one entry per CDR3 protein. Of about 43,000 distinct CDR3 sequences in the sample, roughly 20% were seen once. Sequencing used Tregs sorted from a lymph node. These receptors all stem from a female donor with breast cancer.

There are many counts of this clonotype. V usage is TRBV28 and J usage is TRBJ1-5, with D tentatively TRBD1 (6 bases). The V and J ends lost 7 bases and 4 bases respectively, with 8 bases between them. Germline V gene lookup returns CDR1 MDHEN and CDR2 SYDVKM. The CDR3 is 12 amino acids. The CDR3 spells CASNGQNQPQHF. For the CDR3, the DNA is TGTGCCAGCAACGGACAGAATCAGCCCCAGCATTTT. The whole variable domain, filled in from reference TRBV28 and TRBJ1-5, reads DVKVTQSSRYLVKRTGEKVFLECVQDMDHENMFWYRQDPGLGLRLIYFSYDVKMKEKGDIPEGYSVSREKKERFSLILESASTNQTSMYLCASNGQNQPQHFGDGTRLSIL.

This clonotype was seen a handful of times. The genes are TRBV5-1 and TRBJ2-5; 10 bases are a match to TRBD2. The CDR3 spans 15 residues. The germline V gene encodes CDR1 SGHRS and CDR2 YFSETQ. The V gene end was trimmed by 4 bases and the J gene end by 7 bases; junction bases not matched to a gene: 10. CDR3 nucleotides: TGCGCCAGCAGCGAAGAACCGGGACTAGCGACGACCCAGTACTTC. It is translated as CASSEEPGLATTQYF.

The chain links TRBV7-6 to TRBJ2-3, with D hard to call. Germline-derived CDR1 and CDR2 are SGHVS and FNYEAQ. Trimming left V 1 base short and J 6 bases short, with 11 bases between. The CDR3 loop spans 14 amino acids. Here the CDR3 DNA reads TGTGCCAGCAGCTTAGTACCAAATGGGGATACGCAGTATTTT. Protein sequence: CASSLVPNGDTQYF.

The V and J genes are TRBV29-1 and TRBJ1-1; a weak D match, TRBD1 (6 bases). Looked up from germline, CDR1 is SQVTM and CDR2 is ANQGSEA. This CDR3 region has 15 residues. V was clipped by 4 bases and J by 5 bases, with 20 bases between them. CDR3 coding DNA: TGCAGCGTTGCCCCTGACGGGGGGCAAGGAACTGAAGCTTTCTTT. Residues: CSVAPDGGQGTEAFF.

CDR3 DNA: TGTGCCAGTAAAGACAAAGCCTCCCGACGACCCTATGGCTACACCTTC. This codes for CASKDKASRRPYGYTF. The chain couples TRBV19 to TRBJ1-2; D unresolved. In germline, CDR1 is LNHDA, CDR2 SQIVND (reference sequence). Trimming removed 7 bases from V and 4 bases from J, with 22 bases in between. The CDR3 is 16 residues long.

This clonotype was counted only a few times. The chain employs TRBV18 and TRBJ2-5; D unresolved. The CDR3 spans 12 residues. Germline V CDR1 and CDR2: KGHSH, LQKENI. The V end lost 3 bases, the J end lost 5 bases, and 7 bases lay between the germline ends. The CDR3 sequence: CASSPDQETQYF. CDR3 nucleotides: TGTGCCAGCTCACCGGATCAGGAGACCCAGTACTTC.

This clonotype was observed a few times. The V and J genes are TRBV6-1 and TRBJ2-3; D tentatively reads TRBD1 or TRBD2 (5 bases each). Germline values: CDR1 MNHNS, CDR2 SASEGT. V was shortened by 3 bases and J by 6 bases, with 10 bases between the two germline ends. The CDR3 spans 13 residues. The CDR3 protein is CASSDGAGDTQYF. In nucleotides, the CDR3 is TGTGCCAGCAGTGACGGGGCCGGGGATACGCAGTATTTT.

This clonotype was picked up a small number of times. The chain's CDR3 is CASSYSAGNSPLHF. In DNA form, the CDR3 reads TGTGCCAGCAGTTACTCGGCGGGGAATTCACCCCTCCACTTT. This chain joins TRBV6-5 and TRBJ1-6; no reliable D call. The CDR3 is made up of 14 amino acids. V lost 0 bases, J lost 7 bases, and 7 bases lay in between. The V gene's germline CDR1 is MNHEY and CDR2 SVGAGI.

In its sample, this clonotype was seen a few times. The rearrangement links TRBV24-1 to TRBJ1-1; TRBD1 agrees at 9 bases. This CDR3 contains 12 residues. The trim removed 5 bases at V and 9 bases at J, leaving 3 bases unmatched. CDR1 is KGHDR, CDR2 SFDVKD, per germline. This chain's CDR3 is CATSAGTGKAFF. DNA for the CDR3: TGTGCCACCAGTGCCGGGACAGGGAAAGCTTTCTTT.

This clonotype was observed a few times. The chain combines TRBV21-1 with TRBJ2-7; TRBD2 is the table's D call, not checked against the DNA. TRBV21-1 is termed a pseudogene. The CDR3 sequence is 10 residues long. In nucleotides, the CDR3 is TGTGCCAGCATCGGACTCGGGAAGTACTTC. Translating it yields CASIGLGKYF.

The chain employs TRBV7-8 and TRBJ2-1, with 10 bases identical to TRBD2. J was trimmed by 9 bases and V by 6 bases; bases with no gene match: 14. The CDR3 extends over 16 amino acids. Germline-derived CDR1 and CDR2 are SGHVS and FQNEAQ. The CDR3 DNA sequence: TGTGCCAGCAGGCAGTCTAGCGGGAGTCTTCCCACTGAGCAGTTCTTC. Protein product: CASRQSSGSLPTEQFF.

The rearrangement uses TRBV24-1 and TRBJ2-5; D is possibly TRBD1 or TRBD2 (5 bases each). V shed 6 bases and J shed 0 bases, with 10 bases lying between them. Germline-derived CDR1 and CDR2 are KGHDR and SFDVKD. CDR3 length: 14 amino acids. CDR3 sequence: CATSPGRNQETQYF. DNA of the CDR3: TGTGCCACCAGTCCGGGACGGAACCAAGAGACCCAGTACTTC.

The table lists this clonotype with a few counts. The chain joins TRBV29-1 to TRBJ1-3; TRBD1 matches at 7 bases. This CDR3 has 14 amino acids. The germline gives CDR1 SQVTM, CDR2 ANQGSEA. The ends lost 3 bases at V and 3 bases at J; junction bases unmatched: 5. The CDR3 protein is CSVETGLGGNTIYF. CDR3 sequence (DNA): TGCAGCGTTGAGACAGGGCTTGGTGGAAACACCATATATTTT.

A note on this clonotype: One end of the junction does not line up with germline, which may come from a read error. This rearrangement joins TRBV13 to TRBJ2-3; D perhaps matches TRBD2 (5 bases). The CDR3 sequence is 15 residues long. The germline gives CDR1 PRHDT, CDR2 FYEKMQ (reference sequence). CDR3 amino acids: CTSKERRTSTDTQYF. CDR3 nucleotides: TGTACCAGCAAGGAGCGGAGAACTAGCACAGATACGCAGTATTTT.

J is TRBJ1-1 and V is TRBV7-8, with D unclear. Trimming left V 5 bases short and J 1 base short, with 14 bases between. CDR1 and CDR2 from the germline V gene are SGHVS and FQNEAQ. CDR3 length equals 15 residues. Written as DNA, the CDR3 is TGTGCCAGCAGCCCGAACTTGTACCGGAACACTGAAGCTTTCTTT. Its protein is CASSPNLYRNTEAFF.